These 17 T cell receptor beta chains were all obtained from the same sample, sequenced in a study of response to subunit inactivated influenza vaccine. TCRdb used MiXCR to reprocess the RT-PCR reads, holding one entry per CDR3 protein. In the table there are 400,000 to 550,000 distinct CDR3 sequences, less than 30% of which are singletons. The sample here was CD4+ T cells sorted from PBMCs, taken roughly 5 days after vaccination. Receptor source: a man over 45 who received an inactivated influenza vaccine.

This chain links TRBV14 with TRBJ2-1, with 9 positions matching TRBD2. The CDR3 runs to 18 residues. The V and J ends lost 1 base and 6 bases, in that order; junction bases with no gene match: 13. In germline, CDR1 is SGHDN, CDR2 FVKESK. Here the CDR3 reads CASSQGTSAGGGSNEQFF. The CDR3 coding sequence is TGTGCCAGCAGCCAAGGGACTAGCGCGGGAGGAGGAAGCAATGAGCAGTTCTTC.

The chain carries TRBV15 and TRBJ2-7, with 9 bases lining up with TRBD1. The germline V gene encodes CDR1 LNHNV and CDR2 YYDKDF (reference sequence). After removal of 4 bases from V and 0 bases from J, the junction contained 4 bases not matched to a gene. The CDR3 consists of 15 residues. CDR3 bases: TGTGCCACCAGCACGGACAGGGGCCGCTCCTACGAGCAGTACTTC. Translation gives CATSTDRGRSYEQYF.

This clonotype occurred many times. The rearrangement uses TRBV15 and TRBJ2-1, with D unclear. This CDR3 is built from 15 residues. Per germline, CDR1 LNHNV and CDR2 YYDKDF (reference sequence). Trimming cost V 0 bases and J 14 bases, with 20 bases left between them. CDR3 DNA sequence: TGTGCCACCAGCAGAGATCCCTTTGGACCCGTCATGGAGTTCTTC. This gives the protein CATSRDPFGPVMEFF.

This clonotype was observed a handful of times. V is TRBV27 and J is TRBJ1-2; 10 bases are shared with TRBD1. Germline loops: CDR1 MNHEY, CDR2 SMNVEV (reference sequence). Germline trimming cut 8 bases from V and 4 bases from J; bases unmatched to any gene: 7. The CDR3 extends over 14 amino acids. Here the CDR3 reads CASGRDRGFYGYTF. In nucleotides, the CDR3 is TGTGCCAGCGGTAGGGACAGGGGATTCTATGGCTACACCTTC.

The chain couples TRBV5-1 to TRBJ2-7; 11 positions match TRBD2. The CDR3 sequence is 17 residues long. V was clipped by 1 base and J by 0 bases; unmatched bases: 6. CDR1 and CDR2 (germline): SGHRS, YFSETQ. CDR3 sequence: CASSLSRLAGISYEQYF. In nucleotides, the CDR3 is TGCGCCAGCAGCTTGTCTAGACTAGCGGGAATCTCCTACGAGCAGTACTTC.

This chain uses TRBV20-1 with TRBJ1-5, with 7 bases lining up with TRBD1. The CDR3 totals 14 residues. Germline V gene lookup returns CDR1 DFQATT and CDR2 SNEGSKA (reference sequence). The V and J ends lost 3 bases and 4 bases, in that order; junction bases with no gene match: 6. CDR3 region: CSARGQTTNQPQHF. In nucleotides, the CDR3 is TGCAGTGCTAGGGGACAGACAACGAATCAGCCCCAGCATTTT.

The CDR3 sequence: CSAREGGGGTEAFF. The DNA for the CDR3 is TGCAGTGCTAGAGAAGGGGGAGGCGGCACTGAAGCTTTCTTT. V and J are TRBV20-1 and TRBJ1-1; tentative D call: TRBD1 (6 bases). The CDR3 is made up of 14 amino acids. V was clipped by 0 bases and J by 4 bases, with 12 bases between them. The germline gives CDR1 DFQATT, CDR2 SNEGSKA (reference sequence).

This clonotype was counted only a few times. The gene calls are TRBV12-3 or TRBV12-4 and TRBJ2-5, with 7 nucleotides matching TRBD2. The CDR3 length is 13 residues. J lost 7 bases, V lost 3 bases, and 5 bases had no gene match. CDR3 nucleotides: TGTGCCAGCAGTTTCCGGGAGGCTGGGACCCAGTACTTC. Translated, it gives CASSFREAGTQYF.

This clonotype was counted a few times. The rearrangement links TRBV20-1 to TRBJ2-3, with 7 positions matching TRBD1. Trimming took 4 bases from V and 4 from J; bases not matched to a gene: 8. The germline CDR1 and CDR2 sequences are DFQATT and SNEGSKA (reference sequence). The CDR3 spans 14 residues. This CDR3 is CSAITPGGSDTQYF. In nucleotides, the CDR3 is TGCAGTGCTATTACCCCAGGGGGTTCAGATACGCAGTATTTT.

This clonotype has more than one count but fewer than ten. The genes are TRBV10-3 and TRBJ2-5; maybe TRBD2 (7 bases). The CDR3 contains 14 residues. The V gene's germline CDR1 is ENHRY and CDR2 SYGVKD. Here the CDR3 reads CACSGGAWRETQYF. The CDR3 region has the DNA TGTGCTTGTTCGGGGGGCGCTTGGAGAGAGACCCAGTACTTC.

The chain is built from TRBV20-1 and TRBJ1-5; D gene unclear. In germline, CDR1 is DFQATT, CDR2 SNEGSKA (reference sequence). This CDR3 has 12 amino acids. Between the trimmed V and J ends, which lost 5 bases and 5 bases, there was a span of 10 bases. CDR3 nucleotide sequence: TGCAGTGCTGGAAATCCGGATCAGCCCCAGCATTTT. Translating gives CSAGNPDQPQHF.

Remarks on this clonotype: Mismatch with germline at one junction end may stem from a read error. V is TRBV7-8 and J is TRBJ2-1, with TRBD2 identical over 8 bases. From germline, CDR1 is SGHVS and CDR2 FQNEAQ. This CDR3 has 14 residues. The CDR3, as DNA: TGTGCCGGCAGCTTAGGAGGCGGGACTAGAGTTAAGTTCTTC. The encoded protein is CAGSLGGGTRVKFF. Supplemented by reference TRBV7-8 and TRBJ2-1, the full variable domain reads GAGVSQSPRYKVAKRGQDVALRCDPISGHVSLFWYQQALGQGPEFLTYFQNEAQLDKSGLPSDRFFAERPEGSVSTLKIQRTQQEDSAVYLCAGSLGGGTRVKFFGPGTRLTVL.

This clonotype was seen a few times. CDR3 loop: CASTSVVGEAFF. The CDR3 DNA reads as TGTGCCAGCACCTCTGTAGTGGGTGAAGCTTTCTTT. This sequence joins TRBV12-3 or TRBV12-4 and TRBJ1-1; D gene uncertain. V lost 7 bases and J 7 bases, leaving 13 bases between the germline ends. The CDR3 length is 12 residues.

The chain employs TRBV5-1 and TRBJ2-3; D assignment may be TRBD1 or TRBD2 (5 bases each). With 4 bases removed from V and 0 bases from J, the gap between germline ends came to 9 bases. The CDR3 sequence is 14 residues long. The germline V gene has CDR1 SGHRS and CDR2 YFSETQ. The CDR3 sequence is CASSPRDSTDTQYF. The CDR3 DNA follows: TGCGCCAGCAGCCCCCGGGACAGCACAGATACGCAGTATTTT.

The table lists this clonotype with a few counts. This CDR3 reads CASSRAGGLTEAFF. The CDR3 nucleotides are TGTGCCAGCAGTCGGGCAGGGGGACTCACTGAAGCTTTCTTT. This chain connects TRBV12-3 or TRBV12-4 to TRBJ1-1; TRBD1 matches 7 bases. V lost 5 bases and J lost 4; bases outside the gene matches: 7. The CDR3 spans 14 residues.

The count of this clonotype is one. This chain uses TRBV11-1 with TRBJ2-7; D not certain. The germline V gene encodes CDR1 SGHAT and CDR2 FQDESV (reference sequence). The CDR3 spans 13 residues. Trimming stripped 5 bases from V and 4 bases from J, with 12 bases between. The DNA for the CDR3 is TGTGCCAGCAGCCCCCAGGCTGGTTACGAGCAGTACTTC. The encoded protein is CASSPQAGYEQYF.

The chain joins TRBV2 to TRBJ2-1; 9 nucleotides line up with TRBD2. V was pared by 6 bases and J by 9 bases, with 15 bases of the junction left unmatched. This CDR3 is 16 amino acids long. Germline loops: CDR1 SNHLY, CDR2 FYNNEI. The CDR3 is CASRGVRGTSNSEQFF. The CDR3 DNA reads as TGTGCCAGCAGAGGGGTGAGAGGGACTAGCAACAGTGAGCAGTTCTTC. The full variable domain, completed using reference TRBV2 and TRBJ2-1, is EPEVTQTPSHQVTQMGQEVILRCVPISNHLYFYWYRQILGQKVEFLVSFYNNEISEKSEIFDDQFSVERPDGSNFTLKIRSTKLEDSAMYFCASRGVRGTSNSEQFFGPGTRLTVL.